This T cell receptor beta chain comes out of a study of control samples from healthy donors and cancer patients. Per germline, CDR1 SQVTM and CDR2 ANQGSEA. The CDR3 sequence is 15 residues long. Deletions cut 4 bases from V and 6 bases from J, with 19 bases between. The data were produced by immunoSEQ multiplex PCR, yet TCRdb's version contains in-frame clones alone and is incomplete. The data contain roughly 50,000 clones, approximately 94% of them singletons. The rearrangement joins TRBV29-1 to TRBJ2-1, with D perhaps assigned TRBD1 or TRBD2 (6 bases each). Sequencing was performed on blood. The sequence derives from a man younger than 40 in good health. The CDR3 is CSVVPVGGNLNEQFF. The CDR3, as DNA: TGCAGCGTTGTCCCAGTAGGGGGGAATCTCAATGAGCAGTTCTTC.